This entry lists 18 T cell receptor beta chains sequenced from one sample in a study of cytomegalovirus exposure and HLA in healthy donors. The PCR had 60 Vbeta and 13 Jbeta primers. Libraries were prepared by immunoSEQ multiplex PCR; TCRdb keeps only in-frame clonotypes and omits some of them. The sample lists approximately 240,000 clones; 77% were seen once. Sequencing input: PBMCs. The receptor source for this set is a woman aged 55-69 years in good health and CMV-seropositive.

The chain combines TRBV4-2 with TRBJ1-1; D is ambiguous. Germline-derived CDR1 and CDR2 are LGHNA and YNFKEQ. Trimming took off 0 bases at V and 9 bases at J, with 11 bases between the two ends. This CDR3 has 13 amino acids. CDR3 protein: CASSQDNSLQAFF. As DNA, the CDR3 is TGTGCCAGCAGCCAAGACAACAGTCTACAAGCTTTCTTT.

The rearrangement links TRBV6-5 to TRBJ1-4; 8 positions match TRBD1. There are 15 residues in the CDR3. V lost 2 bases, J lost 3 bases, and 2 bases stayed unmatched. The germline gives CDR1 MNHEY, CDR2 SVGAGI. CDR3 loop: CASSYLGQANEKLFF. DNA of the CDR3: TGTGCCAGCAGTTACCTGGGACAGGCTAATGAAAAACTGTTTTTT.

The chain's CDR3 is CASRQGLYNEQFF. In nucleotides, the CDR3 is TGTGCCAGCAGACAGGGACTATACAATGAGCAGTTCTTC. This chain joins TRBV2 and TRBJ2-1; TRBD2 is a possible D gene (7 bases). V was shortened by 6 bases and J by 4 bases, with 10 bases between the two germline ends. The germline V gene encodes CDR1 SNHLY and CDR2 FYNNEI. The CDR3 has 13 residues. The variable domain in full, with the rest retrieved from reference TRBV2 and TRBJ2-1, is EPEVTQTPSHQVTQMGQEVILRCVPISNHLYFYWYRQILGQKVEFLVSFYNNEISEKSEIFDDQFSVERPDGSNFTLKIRSTKLEDSAMYFCASRQGLYNEQFFGPGTRLTVL.

The genes are TRBV5-1 and TRBJ2-7; D is perhaps TRBD1 (5 bases). V was pared by 2 bases and J by 5 bases, with 8 bases between. Germline values: CDR1 SGHRS, CDR2 YFSETQ. CDR3 size: 12 residues. CDR3 region: CASSFDRNEQYF. The CDR3 nucleotides read TGCGCCAGCAGCTTCGACAGAAACGAGCAGTACTTC.

This chain joins TRBV6-1 and TRBJ1-1, with unresolved D. The CDR3 runs 15 residues. CDR1 MNHNS and CDR2 SASEGT come from the germline V gene. V dropped 2 bases and J dropped 0 bases, with 10 bases sitting between them. CDR3 bases: TGTGCCAGCAGTGAACCATCCAGGATGAACACTGAAGCTTTCTTT. Translated, it gives CASSEPSRMNTEAFF.

The chain links TRBV7-2 to TRBJ2-1; 10 nucleotides line up with TRBD2. The CDR3 totals 15 residues. With V trimmed by 3 bases and J by 7 bases, 6 bases remained unmatched. Per the germline V gene, CDR1 is SGHTA and CDR2 is FQGNSA. CDR3: CASSFKAGGFNEQFF. Written as DNA, the CDR3 is TGTGCCAGCAGCTTCAAAGCGGGGGGGTTTAATGAGCAGTTCTTC.

The chain is built from TRBV7-2 and TRBJ2-7; possible D gene TRBD2, 6 bases. CDR1 and CDR2 from the germline V gene are SGHTA and FQGNSA. CDR3 length: 16 amino acids. Trimming pared 3 bases from V and 2 bases from J, leaving 17 bases between. In DNA form, the CDR3 reads TGTGCCAGCAGCTTGGGTTTCGGGGGAGAAACCTACGAGCAGTACTTC. Protein product: CASSLGFGGETYEQYF.

The chain recombines TRBV7-2 with TRBJ2-1, with TRBD2 matching over 9 bases. V lost 5 bases and J lost 3; bases outside the gene matches: 5. CDR3 length equals 15 residues. Germline CDR1 reads SGHTA; CDR2 reads FQGNSA. Here the CDR3 DNA reads TGTGCCAGCAGCACAGGACTAGCGTTCTACAATGAGCAGTTCTTC. Amino acids: CASSTGLAFYNEQFF.

The rearrangement uses TRBV11-2 and TRBJ1-2, with D tentatively TRBD1 (5 bases). Trimming stripped 5 bases from V and 6 bases from J, with 13 bases between. The germline gives CDR1 SGHAT, CDR2 FQNNGV. The CDR3 length is 13 residues. CDR3 region: CASSRGVFDGYTF. CDR3 DNA sequence: TGTGCCAGCAGCCGGGGGGTTTTTGATGGCTACACCTTC.

The CDR3 DNA is TGTGCCATCAGTGAGAAACGGGAAAGGACCGGGGAGCTGTTTTTT. Protein product: CAISEKRERTGELFF. The chain uses TRBV10-3 and TRBJ2-2; weak D call: TRBD2 (5 bases). The CDR3 totals 15 residues. Germline V gene data show CDR1 as ENHRY and CDR2 as SYGVKD. V dropped 2 bases and J dropped 5 bases, with 12 bases sitting between them.

The V gene is TRBV7-2, the J gene TRBJ1-2; weak D call: TRBD1 (6 bases). The CDR3 has 13 amino acids. The V and J ends lost 5 bases and 8 bases respectively, with 15 bases between them. CDR1 and CDR2 (germline): SGHTA, FQGNSA. Here the CDR3 reads CASSNTGRYGYTF. For the CDR3, the DNA is TGTGCCAGCAGCAATACAGGGCGTTACGGCTACACCTTC.

This sequence joins TRBV11-3 and TRBJ2-5; D is possibly TRBD2 (5 bases). This CDR3 comprises 15 residues. CDR1 is SGHNT, CDR2 YENEEA, per germline. V lost 1 base and J 1 base, leaving 10 bases between the germline ends. CDR3 nucleotides: TGTGCCAGCAGCTTAGGTTTGGGAGCCCAAGAGACCCAGTACTTC. This gives the protein CASSLGLGAQETQYF.

This clone appeared once. The chain uses TRBV10-3 and TRBJ1-2, with D tentatively TRBD1 (6 bases). The V and J ends lost 4 bases and 5 bases respectively, with 14 bases between them. Per the germline V gene, CDR1 is ENHRY and CDR2 is SYGVKD. CDR3 size: 14 residues. CDR3 sequence reads: CAISGAGAGYGYTF. CDR3 bases: TGTGCCATCAGTGGAGCGGGGGCAGGGTATGGCTACACCTTC.

The rearrangement uses TRBV9 and TRBJ1-2; perhaps TRBD1 as D (5 bases). Germline V gives CDR1 SGDLS, CDR2 YYNGEE. This CDR3 comprises 14 residues. The germline V and J ends were trimmed by 0 bases and 5 bases, with 11 bases remaining between them. The DNA for the CDR3 is TGTGCCAGCAGCGTAGAGAGTAGGGGTTATGGCTACACCTTC. Translation: CASSVESRGYGYTF.

The V and J genes are TRBV5-4 and TRBJ1-1; a possible D gene is TRBD1 (5 bases). Trimming pared 0 bases from V and 3 bases from J, leaving 15 bases between. The CDR3 is made up of 16 amino acids. The germline V gene encodes CDR1 SGHNT and CDR2 YYREEE (reference sequence). The CDR3 sequence: CASSLGFGGDYTEAFF. Written as DNA, the CDR3 is TGTGCCAGCAGCTTGGGTTTCGGCGGGGACTACACTGAAGCTTTCTTT.

J is TRBJ2-4 and V is TRBV27; 8 nucleotides agree with TRBD1. Trimming at V came to 6 bases and at J to 2 bases, leaving 9 bases not matched to a gene. This CDR3 is built from 16 residues. Germline V CDR1 and CDR2: MNHEY, SMNVEV (reference sequence). The CDR3 sequence: CASSPGQGRTKNIQYF. The CDR3 nucleotides read TGTGCCAGCAGCCCAGGACAGGGAAGGACCAAAAACATTCAGTACTTC.

The chain is built from TRBV2 and TRBJ2-3, with 11 bases lining up with TRBD1. After removal of 6 bases from V and 5 bases from J, the junction contained 13 bases not matched to a gene. CDR3 length: 17 residues. Germline CDR1 is SNHLY and CDR2 is FYNNEI. CDR3: CASRIFIGQGARDTQYF. CDR3 bases: TGTGCCAGCAGAATATTTATAGGACAGGGGGCGAGAGATACGCAGTATTTT.

This clone was found a few times. V and J are TRBV7-9 and TRBJ1-2, with D possibly being TRBD1 (5 bases). V was shortened by 5 bases and J by 8 bases, with 21 bases between the two germline ends. This CDR3 spans 15 amino acids. CDR1 and CDR2 from the germline V gene are SEHNR and FQNEAQ (reference sequence). The CDR3: CASSPPRFGAGGYTF. CDR3 in DNA: TGTGCCAGCAGCCCTCCCCGGTTTGGGGCTGGCGGCTACACCTTC.